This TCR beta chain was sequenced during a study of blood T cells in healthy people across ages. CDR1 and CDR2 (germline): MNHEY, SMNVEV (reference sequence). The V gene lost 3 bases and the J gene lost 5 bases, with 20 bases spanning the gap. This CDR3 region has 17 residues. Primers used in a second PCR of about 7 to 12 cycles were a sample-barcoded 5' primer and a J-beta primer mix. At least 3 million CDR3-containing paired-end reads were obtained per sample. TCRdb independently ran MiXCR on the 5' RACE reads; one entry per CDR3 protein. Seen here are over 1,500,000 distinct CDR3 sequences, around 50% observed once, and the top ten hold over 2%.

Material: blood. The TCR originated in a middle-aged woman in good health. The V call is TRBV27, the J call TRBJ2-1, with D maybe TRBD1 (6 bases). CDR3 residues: CASSFLSRAGTNNEQFF. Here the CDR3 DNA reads TGTGCCAGCAGTTTCCTCTCCCGCGCCGGGACAAACAATGAGCAGTTCTTC.